This is a list of T cell receptor beta chains from one sample in a study of cytomegalovirus exposure and HLA in healthy donors. TCRdb's copy holds only in-frame clones and misses some; the assay was immunoSEQ multiplex PCR. The profile shows about 170,000 clones, 75% to 80% of them singletons. Sequencing used PBMCs. These TCRs come from a woman in her forties or fifties in good health and CMV-seropositive. Both conserved end residues are trimmed from each CDR3. Expanded clones get a size class; other rows say once, few or many, or leave the size out.

>TRBV18|once|TRBJ1-5
ASSQLSNQPQH
>TRBV4-1|NA|TRBJ2-1
ASSQEVQRGNQF
>TRBV30|NA|TRBJ2-3
AWRPLTKTDTQY
>TRBV10-3|few|TRBJ1-1
AITDRGFMNTEAF
>TRBV9|NA|TRBJ1-3
ASSGRPQGASGNTIY
>TRBV6-5|few|TRBJ1-1
ASSYGTENTEAF
>TRBV18|NA|TRBJ1-4
ASSGGQGREKLF
>TRBV7-9|NA|TRBJ2-1
ASSLSPSYGEQF
>TRBV6-1|NA|TRBJ1-2
ASSDLINYGYT
>TRBV7-3|NA|TRBJ2-5
ASSLTYKETQY
>TRBV5-1|NA|TRBJ2-2
ASSLSDTGELF
>TRBV6-1|NA|TRBJ1-2
ASSRTENYGYT
>TRBV6-6|NA|TRBJ1-5
ASRPGTVSNQPQH
>TRBV5-6|NA|TRBJ2-7
ASSVLAGSYEQY